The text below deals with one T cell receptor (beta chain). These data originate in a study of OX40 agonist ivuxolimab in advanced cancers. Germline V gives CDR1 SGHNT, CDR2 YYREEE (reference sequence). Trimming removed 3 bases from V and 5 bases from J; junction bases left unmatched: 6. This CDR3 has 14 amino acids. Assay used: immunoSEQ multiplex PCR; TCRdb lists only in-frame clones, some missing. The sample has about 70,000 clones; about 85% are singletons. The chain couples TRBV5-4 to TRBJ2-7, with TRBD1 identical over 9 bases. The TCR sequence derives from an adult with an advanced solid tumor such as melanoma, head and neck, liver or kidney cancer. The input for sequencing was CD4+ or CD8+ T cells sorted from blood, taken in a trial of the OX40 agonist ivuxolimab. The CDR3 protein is CASSSGGQGNEQYF. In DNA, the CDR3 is TGTGCCAGCAGCTCTGGAGGACAGGGGAACGAGCAGTACTTC.